Reported below is one T cell receptor beta chain. Assay used: immunoSEQ multiplex PCR; TCRdb lists only in-frame clones, some missing. The table records 70,000 or so clones, roughly 84% of them present only once. This entry belongs to a study of PD-L1 blockade in urothelial cancer. V lost 2 bases to trimming and J lost 7 bases; unmatched junction nucleotides: 14. The length of the CDR3 is 18 residues. Germline CDR1 is WSHSY and CDR2 is SAAADI. The rearrangement uses TRBV10-2 and TRBJ2-1; 10 bases are a match to TRBD2. The TCR sequence derives from a man between 65 and 85 years old with urothelial cancer. The material sequenced was PBMCs, taken around atezolizumab (anti-PD-L1) treatment. The CDR3 sequence: CASSEPSYRAGGQNEQFF. The CDR3 DNA follows: TGCGCCAGCAGTGAGCCGTCCTATAGAGCGGGAGGGCAAAATGAGCAGTTCTTC.